This T cell receptor beta chain was found in a study of identical twins. From the 5' RACE reads, TCRdb called clonotypes with MiXCR, one entry per CDR3 protein. The data hold 400,000 to 550,000 distinct CDR3 sequences, with 14% observed a single time. The trim removed 7 bases at V and 4 bases at J, leaving 2 bases unmatched. The CDR3 has 14 residues. Looked up from germline, CDR1 is SGHAT and CDR2 is FQNNGV. The table lists this clonotype with a few counts. The same sample was also studied in work on yellow fever vaccine responses in identical twins.

Sequenced input: CD4+ T cells sorted from blood. The clonotype originates from a woman aged 18 to 35 in good health. The chain combines TRBV11-2 with TRBJ2-3, with TRBD2 matching 13 bases. Written as DNA, the CDR3 is TGTGCCAGCAAGACTAGCGGGGGGTCAGATACGCAGTATTTT. This translates into CASKTSGGSDTQYF.